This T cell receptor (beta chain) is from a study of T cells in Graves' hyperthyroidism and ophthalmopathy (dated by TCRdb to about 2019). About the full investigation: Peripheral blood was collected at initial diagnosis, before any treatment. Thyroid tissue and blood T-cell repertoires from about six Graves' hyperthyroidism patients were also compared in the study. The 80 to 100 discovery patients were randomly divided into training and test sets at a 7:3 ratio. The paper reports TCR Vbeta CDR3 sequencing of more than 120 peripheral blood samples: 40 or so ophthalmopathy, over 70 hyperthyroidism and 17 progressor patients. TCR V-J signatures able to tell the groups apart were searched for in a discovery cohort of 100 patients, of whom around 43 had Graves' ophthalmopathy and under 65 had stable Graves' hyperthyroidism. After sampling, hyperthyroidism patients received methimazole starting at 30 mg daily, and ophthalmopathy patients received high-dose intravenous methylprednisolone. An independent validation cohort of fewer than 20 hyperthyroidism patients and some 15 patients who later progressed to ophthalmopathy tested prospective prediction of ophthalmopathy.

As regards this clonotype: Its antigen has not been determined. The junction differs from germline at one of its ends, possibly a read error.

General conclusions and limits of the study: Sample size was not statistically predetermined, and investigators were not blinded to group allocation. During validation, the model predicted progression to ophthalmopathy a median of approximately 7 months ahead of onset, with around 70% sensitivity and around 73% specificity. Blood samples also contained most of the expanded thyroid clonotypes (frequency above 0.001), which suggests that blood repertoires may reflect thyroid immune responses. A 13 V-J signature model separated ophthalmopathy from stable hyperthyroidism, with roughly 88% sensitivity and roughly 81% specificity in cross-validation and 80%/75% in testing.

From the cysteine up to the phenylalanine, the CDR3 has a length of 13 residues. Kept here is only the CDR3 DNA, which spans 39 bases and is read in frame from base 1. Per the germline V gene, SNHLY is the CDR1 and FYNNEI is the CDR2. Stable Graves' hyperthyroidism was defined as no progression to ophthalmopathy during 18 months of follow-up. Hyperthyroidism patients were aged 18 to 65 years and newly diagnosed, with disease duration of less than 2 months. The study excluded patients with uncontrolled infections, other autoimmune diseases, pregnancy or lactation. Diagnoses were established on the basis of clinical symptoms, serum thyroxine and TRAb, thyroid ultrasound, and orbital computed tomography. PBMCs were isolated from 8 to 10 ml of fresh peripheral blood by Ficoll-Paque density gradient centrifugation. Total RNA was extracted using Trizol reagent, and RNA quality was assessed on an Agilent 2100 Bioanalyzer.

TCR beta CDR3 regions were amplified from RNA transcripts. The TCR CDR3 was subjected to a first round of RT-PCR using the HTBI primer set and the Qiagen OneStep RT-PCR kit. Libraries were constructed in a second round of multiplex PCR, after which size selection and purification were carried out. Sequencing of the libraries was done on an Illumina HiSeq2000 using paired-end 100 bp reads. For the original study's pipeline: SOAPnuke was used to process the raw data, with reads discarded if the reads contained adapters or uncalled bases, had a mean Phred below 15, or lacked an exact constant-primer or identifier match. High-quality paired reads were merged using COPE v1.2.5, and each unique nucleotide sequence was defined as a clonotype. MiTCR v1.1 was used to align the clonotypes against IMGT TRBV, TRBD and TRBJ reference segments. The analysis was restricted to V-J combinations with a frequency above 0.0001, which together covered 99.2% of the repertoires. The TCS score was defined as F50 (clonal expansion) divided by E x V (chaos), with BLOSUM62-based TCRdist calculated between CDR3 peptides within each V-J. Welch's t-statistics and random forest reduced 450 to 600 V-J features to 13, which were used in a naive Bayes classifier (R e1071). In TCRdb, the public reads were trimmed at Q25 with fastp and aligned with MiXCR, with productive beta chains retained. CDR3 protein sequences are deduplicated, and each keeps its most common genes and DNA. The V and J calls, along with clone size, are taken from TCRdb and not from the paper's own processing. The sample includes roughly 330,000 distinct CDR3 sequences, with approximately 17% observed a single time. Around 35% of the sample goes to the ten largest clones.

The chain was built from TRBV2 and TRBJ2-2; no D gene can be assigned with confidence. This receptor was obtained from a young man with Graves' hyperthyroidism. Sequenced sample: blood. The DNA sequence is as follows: TGTGCCATCAGTGAACAATACACCGGGGAGCTGTTTTTT. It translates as CAISEQYTGELFF.